Presented here are 11 T cell receptor beta chains from one specimen sequenced in a study of molecular identifiers for immune sequencing clone quantification. TCRdb independently ran MiXCR on the PCR reads; one entry per CDR3 protein. The table includes approximately 320,000 distinct CDR3 sequences, roughly 24% detected once. Material for sequencing was naive CD8+ T cells from blood, with Jurkat cell RNA spiked in. Noted subset: FACS-sorted CD8+CD4-CCR7+CD45RA+ naive T cells. These receptors all stem from a human donor in good health. Some libraries in this study had Jurkat cell RNA spiked in.

This clonotype showed up just a few times. This chain links TRBV11-2 with TRBJ2-7; D is unclear. Trimming removed 1 base from V and 0 bases from J, with 7 bases in between. This CDR3 spans 14 amino acids. Germline lookup yields CDR1 SGHAT and CDR2 FQNNGV. As DNA, the CDR3 is TGTGCCAGCAGCTTAGTCAGGACCTCCTACGAGCAGTACTTC. Protein: CASSLVRTSYEQYF. Drawing the rest from reference TRBV11-2 and TRBJ2-7, the complete variable domain is EAGVAQSPRYKIIEKRQSVAFWCNPISGHATLYWYQQILGQGPKLLIQFQNNGVVDDSQLPKDRFSAERLKGVDSTLKIQPAKLEDSAVYLCASSLVRTSYEQYFGPGTRLTVT.

V is TRBV6-2 or TRBV6-3 and J is TRBJ1-5, with 7 bases aligning to TRBD1. Trimming cost V 6 bases and J 3 bases; bases outside gene matches: 8. CDR3 length equals 15 residues. CDR1 and CDR2 (germline): MNHEY, SVGEGT. The CDR3 region has the DNA TGTGCCAGCAGGCCGGACAGGCATGACAATCAGCCCCAGCATTTT. This sequence encodes CASRPDRHDNQPQHF.

The rearrangement links TRBV13 to TRBJ2-5; 8 bases map to TRBD2. Germline lookup yields CDR1 PRHDT and CDR2 FYEKMQ (reference sequence). The J segment lost 9 bases and the V segment lost 1 base, leaving 10 bases of the junction unmatched. CDR3 length: 15 amino acids. This CDR3 is CASSLAEVAGKPQYF. The CDR3 DNA sequence: TGTGCCAGCAGCTTAGCGGAGGTAGCGGGGAAGCCCCAGTACTTC.

This clonotype has a handful of counts. The J gene is TRBJ2-7, the V gene TRBV4-1; D may be TRBD2 (7 bases). Trimming stripped 4 bases from V and 4 bases from J, with 14 bases between. The CDR3 runs 14 residues. Germline-derived CDR1 and CDR2 are MGHRA and YSYEKL. Here the CDR3 DNA reads TGCGCCAGCAGCCCTGGGGGGGGCAGATACGAGCAGTACTTC. It yields the protein CASSPGGGRYEQYF.

The chain employs TRBV5-1 and TRBJ2-1; D remains ambiguous. V was clipped by 1 base and J by 0 bases, with 8 bases between them. The germline V gene encodes CDR1 SGHRS and CDR2 YFSETQ. The length of the CDR3 is 15 residues. CDR3 region: CASSLQESSYNEQFF. The CDR3 DNA reads TGCGCCAGCAGCTTGCAGGAAAGCTCCTACAATGAGCAGTTCTTC. The variable domain in full, completed from reference TRBV5-1 and TRBJ2-1, reads KAGVTQTPRYLIKTRGQQVTLSCSPISGHRSVSWYQQTPGQGLQFLFEYFSETQRNKGNFPGRFSGRQFSNSRSEMNVSTLELGDSALYLCASSLQESSYNEQFFGPGTRLTVL.

This clonotype was found many times. This chain uses TRBV7-6 with TRBJ2-2; no firm D call. V lost 11 bases to trimming and J lost 7 bases, with 17 bases between them. CDR3 size: 13 residues. The V gene's germline CDR1 is SGHVS and CDR2 FNYEAQ. CDR3 sequence reads: CAVRRSEVGELFF. The CDR3 region has the DNA TGTGCCGTGAGACGCAGCGAAGTCGGGGAGCTGTTTTTT.

This clonotype was recorded many times. The V gene is TRBV20-1, the J gene TRBJ2-2; a weak D match, TRBD1 (5 bases). The CDR3 has 13 residues. The germline V gene has CDR1 DFQATT and CDR2 SNEGSKA (reference sequence). V lost 5 bases to trimming and J lost 2 bases, with 9 bases between them. CDR3 in DNA: TGCAGTGCTTTTGACAGAAACACCGGGGAGCTGTTTTTT. As protein: CSAFDRNTGELFF.

This clonotype was found many times. The chain employs TRBV27 and TRBJ2-6; TRBD2 aligns across 12 bases. This CDR3 spans 15 amino acids. Germline CDR1 and CDR2: MNHEY and SMNVEV (reference sequence). Trimming removed 10 bases from V and 2 bases from J; junction bases left unmatched: 3. CDR3 in amino acids: CATGLAGPGANVLTF. The DNA for the CDR3 is TGTGCCACCGGACTAGCGGGACCTGGGGCCAACGTCCTGACTTTC.

Ten or more counts support this clonotype. This sequence joins TRBV5-5 and TRBJ2-5; perhaps TRBD2 as D (6 bases). The CDR3 loop spans 13 amino acids. Germline-derived CDR1 and CDR2 are SGHKS and YYEKEE (reference sequence). V lost 3 bases and J 5 bases, leaving 11 bases between the germline ends. This CDR3 is CASSWGVPETQYF. CDR3 nucleotides: TGTGCCAGCAGCTGGGGGGTTCCTGAGACCCAGTACTTC.

This clonotype showed up many times. The chain employs TRBV5-1 and TRBJ1-1; no firm D call. In germline, CDR1 is SGHRS, CDR2 YFSETQ. The CDR3 sequence is 14 residues long. With 3 bases removed from V and 1 base from J, the gap between germline ends came to 10 bases. For the CDR3, the DNA is TGCGCCAGCAGCTGGGTAGCTAAGAACACTGAAGCTTTCTTT. Protein: CASSWVAKNTEAFF. Supplemented by reference TRBV5-1 and TRBJ1-1, the full variable domain reads KAGVTQTPRYLIKTRGQQVTLSCSPISGHRSVSWYQQTPGQGLQFLFEYFSETQRNKGNFPGRFSGRQFSNSRSEMNVSTLELGDSALYLCASSWVAKNTEAFFGQGTRLTVV.

On this clonotype itself: A single base separates this from a much larger clone, so it may be a read error. This rearrangement joins TRBV7-9 to TRBJ1-1; possibly TRBD1 for D (6 bases). This CDR3 is built from 17 residues. Germline CDR1 SEHNR, CDR2 FQNEAQ (reference sequence). CDR3 in amino acids: CAGSLASGGAKGTEAFF. Written as DNA, the CDR3 is TGTGCCGGCAGCTTAGCATCGGGGGGGGCTAAGGGTACTGAAGCTTTCTTT.